The clone carrying this T cell receptor beta chain was detected many times. The antigen is undetermined. The time point here: persistent/refractory GD, antithyroid drugs over 5 years with positive TRAb. The authors made the TCR library using RNA they extracted from PBMCs. The CDR3 runs 14 residues. The V end lost 1 base, the J end lost 2 bases, and 9 bases lay between the germline ends. Germline V lookup: CDR1 SNHLY, CDR2 FYNNEI. The data originate from a study of regulatory T cells in long-lasting Graves disease. Study-wide points: Examination was confined to peripheral blood, excluding thyroid tissue.

Combining iRepertoire HTBI primers with Arm-PCR of CDR3 regions, the authors built TCR beta libraries. From the multiplex PCR reads, TCRdb called clonotypes with MiXCR, one entry per CDR3 protein. The table has more than 350,000 distinct CDR3 sequences, 21% seen once; the top ten hold roughly an eighth. The receptor was isolated from a female donor with Graves disease. The chain joins TRBV2 to TRBJ2-7; D is perhaps TRBD1 (6 bases). The sample here was peripheral blood mononuclear cells (PBMCs), taken when the disease was refractory, from a patient treated with antithyroid drugs. This chain's CDR3 is CASSEVGAPYEQYF. The CDR3 coding sequence is TGTGCCAGCAGTGAAGTGGGGGCTCCCTACGAGCAGTACTTC.